The text below deals with one T cell receptor beta chain. Its specificity is not known. Germline CDR1 and CDR2: LNHDA and SQIVND (reference sequence). V lost 6 bases and J lost 4; bases outside the gene matches: 7. This CDR3 has 14 residues. The source of the sample is a study of T cell responses to AZD1222 COVID-19 vaccine. The assay was immunoSEQ multiplex PCR, and TCRdb's table has in-frame clones only and misses some. Here the sample spans tens of thousands of clones, roughly 90% being singletons. Findings and caveats of the study: Regions left unmutated in variants are reportedly the target of nearly half of spike-specific TCRs. After two AZD1222 doses, spike-specific TCR breadth and depth rose versus day 0. Seropositivity was recorded at baseline in only six AZD1222 recipients. Scientists sampled the repertoires only once the peak T cell response had passed.

The V gene is TRBV19, the J gene TRBJ1-2; 8 bases are shared with TRBD1. This TCR came from an adult in good health. The material sequenced was peripheral blood, taken on day 0 of AZD1222 vaccination. The CDR3 nucleotides read TGTGCCAGTAGGGACGACAGGGGTACCTATGGCTACACCTTC. This sequence encodes CASRDDRGTYGYTF.